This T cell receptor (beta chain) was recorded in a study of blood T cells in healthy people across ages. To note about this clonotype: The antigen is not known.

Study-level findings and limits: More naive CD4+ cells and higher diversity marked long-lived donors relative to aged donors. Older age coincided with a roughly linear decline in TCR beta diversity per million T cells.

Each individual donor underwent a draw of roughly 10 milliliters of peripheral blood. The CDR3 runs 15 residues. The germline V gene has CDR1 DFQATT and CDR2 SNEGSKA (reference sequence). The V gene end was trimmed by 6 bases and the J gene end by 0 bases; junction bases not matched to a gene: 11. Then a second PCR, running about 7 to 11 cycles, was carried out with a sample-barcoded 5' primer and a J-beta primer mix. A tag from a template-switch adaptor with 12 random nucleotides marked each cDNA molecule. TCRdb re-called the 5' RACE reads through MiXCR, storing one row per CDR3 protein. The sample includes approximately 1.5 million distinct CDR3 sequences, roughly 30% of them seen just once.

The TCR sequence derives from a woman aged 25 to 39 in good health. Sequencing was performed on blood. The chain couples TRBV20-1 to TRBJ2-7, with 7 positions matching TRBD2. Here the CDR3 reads CSALSSSGDSYEQYF. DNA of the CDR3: TGCAGTGCCCTCTCGAGCAGCGGGGACTCCTACGAGCAGTACTTC.